These 17 T cell receptor beta chains share one sample of origin, sequenced in a study of long-term antiretroviral therapy in people with HIV. Survey-level immunoSEQ v3.0 assays were run. Generated by immunoSEQ multiplex PCR, the TCRdb table keeps only in-frame clones and is missing some. The repertoire holds 35,000 to 50,000 clones, approximately 86% seen once, with approximately 5.3% in the top ten. The material sequenced was unsorted PBMCs, taken 0.1 years before starting antiretroviral therapy. The receptor set was obtained from a woman aged 45-65 years with HIV.

This clone was found once. The chain uses TRBV5-1 and TRBJ2-7, with D perhaps TRBD1 (6 bases). CDR1 SGHRS and CDR2 YFSETQ come from the germline V gene. This CDR3 has 15 residues. V lost 1 base and J lost 5, with 16 bases in between. This CDR3 is CASSLRGQGSNEQYF. DNA of the CDR3: TGCGCCAGCAGCTTGCGAGGGCAGGGGAGCAACGAGCAGTACTTC. Filled out from reference TRBV5-1 and TRBJ2-7, the complete variable domain reads KAGVTQTPRYLIKTRGQQVTLSCSPISGHRSVSWYQQTPGQGLQFLFEYFSETQRNKGNFPGRFSGRQFSNSRSEMNVSTLELGDSALYLCASSLRGQGSNEQYFGPGTRLTVT.

V usage is TRBV20-1 and J usage is TRBJ2-5; D gene ambiguous. Germline CDR1 DFQATT, CDR2 SNEGSKA (reference sequence). This CDR3 region has 11 residues. V lost 4 bases, J lost 2 bases, and 5 bases lay in between. The CDR3 here is CSATSQETQYF. CDR3 nucleotide sequence: TGCAGTGCTACGTCTCAAGAGACCCAGTACTTC.

J is TRBJ2-4 and V is TRBV28; D gene unclear. Germline V gives CDR1 MDHEN, CDR2 SYDVKM. The ends were cut back, 2 bases at V and 1 base at J, with 15 bases in the middle. There are 17 residues in the CDR3. CDR3 sequence: CASSLGRAPRAKNIQYF. The CDR3, as DNA: TGTGCCAGCAGTTTAGGTAGGGCGCCTCGGGCCAAAAACATTCAGTACTTC.

This chain uses TRBV28 with TRBJ2-2; 11 bases are shared with TRBD1. The CDR3 consists of 14 residues. Germline V gene lookup returns CDR1 MDHEN and CDR2 SYDVKM. Trimming at V came to 8 bases and at J to 5 bases, leaving 4 bases not matched to a gene. CDR3 loop: CASGRDRGTGELFF. Here the CDR3 DNA reads TGTGCCAGCGGAAGGGACAGGGGGACCGGGGAGCTGTTTTTT. The full variable domain, its missing parts supplied by reference TRBV28 and TRBJ2-2, is DVKVTQSSRYLVKRTGEKVFLECVQDMDHENMFWYRQDPGLGLRLIYFSYDVKMKEKGDIPEGYSVSREKKERFSLILESASTNQTSMYLCASGRDRGTGELFFGEGSRLTVL.

The chain combines TRBV2 with TRBJ1-6; D remains ambiguous. Germline assignment: CDR1 SNHLY and CDR2 FYNNEI. The CDR3 sequence is 14 residues long. V gave up 7 bases and J gave up 7 bases, with 14 bases separating them. In DNA, the CDR3 is TGTGCCAGCAAACGAGAGGAAGGGAATTCACCCCTCCACTTT. It specifies CASKREEGNSPLHF. Combining the CDR3 with reference TRBV2 and TRBJ1-6 gives the whole variable domain EPEVTQTPSHQVTQMGQEVILRCVPISNHLYFYWYRQILGQKVEFLVSFYNNEISEKSEIFDDQFSVERPDGSNFTLKIRSTKLEDSAMYFCASKREEGNSPLHFGNGTRLTVT.

This chain joins TRBV5-4 and TRBJ2-7; TRBD1 matches at 8 bases. V trimming: 4 bases; J trimming: 4 bases; junction bases outside the gene matches: 10. This CDR3 contains 15 residues. The V gene's germline CDR1 is SGHNT and CDR2 YYREEE (reference sequence). The DNA of the CDR3 is TGTGCCAGCAGCCACGGACAGGGTGGACGGTACGAGCAGTACTTC. Translated: CASSHGQGGRYEQYF.

CDR3 residues: CASSPSGTGGGVQYF. CDR3 DNA sequence: TGTGCCAGCAGTCCCTCCGGGACAGGGGGCGGTGTGCAGTACTTC. V usage is TRBV28 and J usage is TRBJ2-7; 12 bases are shared with TRBD1. V shed 5 bases, J shed 9 bases, and the junction held 11 bases outside the gene matches. The CDR3 spans 15 residues. The V gene's germline CDR1 is MDHEN and CDR2 SYDVKM.

V usage is TRBV10-3 and J usage is TRBJ1-5; the match to TRBD1 covers 7 bases. Germline lookup yields CDR1 ENHRY and CDR2 SYGVKD. Trimming cost V 6 bases and J 4 bases; bases outside gene matches: 6. The CDR3 has 14 amino acids. CDR3 residues: CAISPGQMNQPQHF. The CDR3 DNA follows: TGTGCCATCAGCCCGGGACAGATGAATCAGCCCCAGCATTTT.

This clone occurred a few times. The rearrangement joins TRBV5-6 to TRBJ2-3; 8 bases line up with TRBD2. The CDR3 is 14 amino acids. From germline, CDR1 is SGHDT and CDR2 YYEEEE. V gave up 4 bases and J gave up 3 bases; unmatched junction bases: 4. CDR3 in amino acids: CASSSGLATDTQYF. CDR3 in DNA: TGTGCCAGCAGCAGCGGACTAGCAACAGATACGCAGTATTTT.

This clone has just a few counts. The chain combines TRBV6-1 with TRBJ1-1; D is perhaps TRBD1 (6 bases). Looked up from germline, CDR1 is MNHNS and CDR2 is SASEGT. With 4 bases removed from V and 2 bases from J, the gap between germline ends came to 14 bases. The CDR3 is made up of 15 amino acids. The CDR3 sequence: CASSGGKQGNTEAFF. CDR3 coding DNA: TGTGCCAGCAGTGGGGGTAAACAGGGAAACACTGAAGCTTTCTTT.

This clone has just a few counts. This chain connects TRBV4-1 to TRBJ2-2; tentative D call: TRBD1 (5 bases). The CDR3 spans 14 residues. The germline V gene encodes CDR1 MGHRA and CDR2 YSYEKL. V lost 1 base, J lost 6 bases, and 9 bases lay in between. CDR3 in amino acids: CASSQGLGAGELFF. The CDR3 region has the DNA TGCGCCAGCAGCCAAGGCCTAGGGGCCGGGGAGCTGTTTTTT.

V is TRBV29-1 and J is TRBJ2-3; 9 nucleotides line up with TRBD2. This CDR3 has 18 amino acids. The V and J ends lost 3 bases and 2 bases, in that order; junction bases with no gene match: 15. Germline V gives CDR1 SQVTM, CDR2 ANQGSEA. CDR3 amino acids: CSVDLRSGGRTNTDTQYF. CDR3 nucleotides: TGCAGCGTTGATCTAAGGAGCGGGGGGAGAACTAACACAGATACGCAGTATTTT.

The chain recombines TRBV30 with TRBJ2-7; D is possibly TRBD2 (7 bases). Looked up from germline, CDR1 is GTSNPN and CDR2 is SVGIG (reference sequence). The CDR3 sequence is 13 residues long. V lost 0 bases, J lost 6 bases, and 12 bases lay in between. The CDR3 sequence: CAWSVGGGREQYF. Here the CDR3 DNA reads TGTGCCTGGAGTGTTGGGGGGGGGCGCGAGCAGTACTTC.

The chain couples TRBV5-1 to TRBJ1-3; TRBD1 might be the D (6 bases). This CDR3 contains 15 residues. The germline V gene has CDR1 SGHRS and CDR2 YFSETQ. Trimming pared 3 bases from V and 4 bases from J, leaving 14 bases between. As DNA, the CDR3 is TGCGCCAGCAGCTCTGGAGAGGGGGTCGGAAACACCATATATTTT. This encodes CASSSGEGVGNTIYF.

V gene TRBV5-1 combines with J gene TRBJ2-1; possibly TRBD2 for D (6 bases). Trimming left V 4 bases short and J 4 bases short, with 18 bases between. Germline lookup yields CDR1 SGHRS and CDR2 YFSETQ. This CDR3 region has 16 residues. DNA for the CDR3: TGCGCCAGCAGCCTGATTAGCGGAAACGCTTACAATGAGCAGTTCTTC. This translates into CASSLISGNAYNEQFF.

The chain recombines TRBV4-2 with TRBJ2-3; 16 bases are a match to TRBD2. CDR3 length: 20 amino acids. V was clipped by 0 bases and J by 5 bases; unmatched bases: 11. Germline values: CDR1 LGHNA, CDR2 YNFKEQ. In DNA form, the CDR3 reads TGTGCCAGCAGCCAAGATGGGACTAGCGGGGGGGCCGATATCATAGATACGCAGTATTTT. Protein sequence: CASSQDGTSGGADIIDTQYF.

This clone has only one observation. The chain employs TRBV5-1 and TRBJ2-6, with 12 bases aligning to TRBD1. From germline, CDR1 is SGHRS and CDR2 YFSETQ. The CDR3 has 19 residues. The trim removed 3 bases at V and 2 bases at J, leaving 9 bases unmatched. The CDR3: CASSSHRDRGLAGANVLTF. The CDR3, as DNA: TGCGCCAGCAGCTCCCACCGGGACAGGGGGCTTGCTGGGGCCAACGTCCTGACTTTC.